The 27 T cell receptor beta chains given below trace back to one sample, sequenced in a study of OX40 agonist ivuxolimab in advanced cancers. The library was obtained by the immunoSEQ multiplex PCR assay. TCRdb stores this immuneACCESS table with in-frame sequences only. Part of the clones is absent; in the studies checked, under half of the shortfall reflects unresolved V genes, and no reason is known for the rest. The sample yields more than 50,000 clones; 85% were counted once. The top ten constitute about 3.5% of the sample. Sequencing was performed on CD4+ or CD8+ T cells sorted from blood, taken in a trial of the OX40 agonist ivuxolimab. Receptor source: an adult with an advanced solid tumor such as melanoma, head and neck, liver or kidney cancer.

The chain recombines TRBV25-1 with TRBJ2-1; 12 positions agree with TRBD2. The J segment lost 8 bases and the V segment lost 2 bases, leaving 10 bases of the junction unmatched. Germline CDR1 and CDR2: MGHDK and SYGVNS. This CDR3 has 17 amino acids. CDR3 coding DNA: TGTGCCAGCAGTGAAGCCCACGCTAGCGGGAGGGGGTATGAGCAGTTCTTC. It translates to CASSEAHASGRGYEQFF. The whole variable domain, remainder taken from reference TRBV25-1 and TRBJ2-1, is EADIYQTPRYLVIGTGKKITLECSQTMGHDKMYWYQQDPGMELHLIHYSYGVNSTEKGDLSSESTVSRIRTEHFPLTLESARPSHTSQYLCASSEAHASGRGYEQFFGPGTRLTVL.

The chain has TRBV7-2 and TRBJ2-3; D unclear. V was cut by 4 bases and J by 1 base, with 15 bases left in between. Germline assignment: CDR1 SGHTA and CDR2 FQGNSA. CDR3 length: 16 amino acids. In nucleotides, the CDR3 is TGTGCCAGCAGCTCACTACTCCAAGGCGGCACAGATACGCAGTATTTT. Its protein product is CASSSLLQGGTDTQYF.

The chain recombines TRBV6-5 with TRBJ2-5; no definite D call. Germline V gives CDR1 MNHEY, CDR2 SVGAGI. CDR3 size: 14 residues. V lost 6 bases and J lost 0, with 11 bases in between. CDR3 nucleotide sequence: TGTGCCAGCAGACGTACACCCTACCAAGAGACCCAGTACTTC. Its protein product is CASRRTPYQETQYF.

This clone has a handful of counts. CDR3 in amino acids: CASRSQLGQVAGELFF. DNA for the CDR3: TGTGCCAGCAGGTCTCAACTAGGGCAGGTAGCCGGGGAGCTGTTTTTT. The genes are TRBV6-6 and TRBJ2-2; D might be TRBD2 (5 bases). Trimming pared 6 bases from V and 6 bases from J, leaving 20 bases between. Germline V lookup: CDR1 MNHNY, CDR2 SVGAGI (reference sequence). This CDR3 has 16 residues.

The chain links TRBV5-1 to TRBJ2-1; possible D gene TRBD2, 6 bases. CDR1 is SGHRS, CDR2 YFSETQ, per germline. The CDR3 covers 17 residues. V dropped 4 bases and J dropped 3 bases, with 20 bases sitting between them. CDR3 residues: CASSLPASVGGYNEQFF. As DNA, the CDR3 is TGCGCCAGCAGCCTACCTGCATCGGTGGGAGGCTACAATGAGCAGTTCTTC.

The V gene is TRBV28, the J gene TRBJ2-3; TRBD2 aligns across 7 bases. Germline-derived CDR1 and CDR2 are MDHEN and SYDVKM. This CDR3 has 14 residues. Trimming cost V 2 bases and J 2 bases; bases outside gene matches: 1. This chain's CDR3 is CASSLSGNTDTQYF. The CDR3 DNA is TGTGCCAGCAGTTTAAGCGGGAACACAGATACGCAGTATTTT. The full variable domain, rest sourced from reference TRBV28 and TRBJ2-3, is DVKVTQSSRYLVKRTGEKVFLECVQDMDHENMFWYRQDPGLGLRLIYFSYDVKMKEKGDIPEGYSVSREKKERFSLILESASTNQTSMYLCASSLSGNTDTQYFGPGTRLTVL.

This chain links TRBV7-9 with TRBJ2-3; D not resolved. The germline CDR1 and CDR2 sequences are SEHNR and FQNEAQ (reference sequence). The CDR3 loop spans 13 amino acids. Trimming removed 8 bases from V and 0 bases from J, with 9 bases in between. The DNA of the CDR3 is TGTGCCAGCCTGAGCGTAAGCACAGATACGCAGTATTTT. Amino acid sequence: CASLSVSTDTQYF.

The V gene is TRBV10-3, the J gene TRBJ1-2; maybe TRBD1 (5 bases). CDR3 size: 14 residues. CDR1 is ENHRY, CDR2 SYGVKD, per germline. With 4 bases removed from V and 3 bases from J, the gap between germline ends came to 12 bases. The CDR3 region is CAISAGQGYYGYTF. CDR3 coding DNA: TGTGCCATCAGTGCCGGCCAGGGCTACTATGGCTACACCTTC.

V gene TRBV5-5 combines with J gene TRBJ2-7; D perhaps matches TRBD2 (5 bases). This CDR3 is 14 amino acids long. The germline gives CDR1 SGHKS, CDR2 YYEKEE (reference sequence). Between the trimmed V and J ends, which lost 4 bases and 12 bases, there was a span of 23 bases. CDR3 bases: TGTGCCAGCAGCATGGAAGACCTAGCCCAGAAGCTGTACTTC. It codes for CASSMEDLAQKLYF. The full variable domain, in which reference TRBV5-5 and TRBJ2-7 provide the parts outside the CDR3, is DAGVTQSPTHLIKTRGQQVTLRCSPISGHKSVSWYQQVLGQGPQFIFQYYEKEERGRGNFPDRFSARQFPNYSSELNVNALLLGDSALYLCASSMEDLAQKLYFGPGTRLTVT.

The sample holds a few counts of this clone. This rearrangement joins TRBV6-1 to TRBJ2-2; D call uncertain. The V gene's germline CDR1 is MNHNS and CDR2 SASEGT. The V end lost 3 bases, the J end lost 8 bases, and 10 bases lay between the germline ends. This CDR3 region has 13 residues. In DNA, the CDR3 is TGTGCCAGCAGTGACCTAGAAGAGGGGGAGCTGTTTTTT. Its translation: CASSDLEEGELFF.

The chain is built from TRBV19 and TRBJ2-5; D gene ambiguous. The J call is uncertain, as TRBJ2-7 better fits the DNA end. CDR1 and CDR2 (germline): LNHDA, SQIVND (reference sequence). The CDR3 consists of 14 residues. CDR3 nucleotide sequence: TGTGCCAGTAGTATCGGAATCCTCAGCTACGAGCAGTACTTC. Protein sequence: CASSIGILSYEQYF.

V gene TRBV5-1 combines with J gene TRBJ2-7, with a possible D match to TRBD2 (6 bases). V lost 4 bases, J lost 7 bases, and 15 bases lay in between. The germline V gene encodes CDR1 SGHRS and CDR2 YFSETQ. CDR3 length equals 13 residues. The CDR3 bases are TGCGCCAGCAGCCTGGGACTCCTCTGGGAGCAGTACTTC. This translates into CASSLGLLWEQYF.

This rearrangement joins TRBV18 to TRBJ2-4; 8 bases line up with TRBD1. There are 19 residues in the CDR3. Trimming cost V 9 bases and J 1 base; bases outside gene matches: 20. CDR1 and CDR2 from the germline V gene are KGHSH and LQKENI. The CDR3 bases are TGTGCCAGTCTCAAAACCTTTACCGCCAGGGGGCTGGCCAAAAACATTCAGTACTTC. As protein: CASLKTFTARGLAKNIQYF.

The CDR3 bases are TGTGCCAGCAGTCCGATACAGGGGAGGGAAAAACTGTTTTTT. Amino acid sequence: CASSPIQGREKLFF. The chain joins TRBV28 to TRBJ1-4, with 7 bases aligning to TRBD1. This CDR3 has 14 amino acids. Germline values: CDR1 MDHEN, CDR2 SYDVKM. The ends lost 5 bases at V and 8 bases at J; junction bases unmatched: 8.

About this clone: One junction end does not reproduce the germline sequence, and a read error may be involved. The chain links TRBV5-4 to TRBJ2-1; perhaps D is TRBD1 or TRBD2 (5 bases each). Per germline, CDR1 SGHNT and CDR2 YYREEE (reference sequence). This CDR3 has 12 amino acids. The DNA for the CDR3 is TGTGCCAGCAGACGTCCTTCGGGACCGCTCCTCTTC. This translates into CASRRPSGPLLF.

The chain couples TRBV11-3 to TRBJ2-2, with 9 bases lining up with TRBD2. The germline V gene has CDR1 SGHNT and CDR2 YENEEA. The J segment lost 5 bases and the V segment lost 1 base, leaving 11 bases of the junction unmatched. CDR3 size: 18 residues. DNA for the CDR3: TGTGCCAGCAGCTTAGCGTATACATGGCGGGAGGGGACCGGGGAGCTGTTTTTT. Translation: CASSLAYTWREGTGELFF.

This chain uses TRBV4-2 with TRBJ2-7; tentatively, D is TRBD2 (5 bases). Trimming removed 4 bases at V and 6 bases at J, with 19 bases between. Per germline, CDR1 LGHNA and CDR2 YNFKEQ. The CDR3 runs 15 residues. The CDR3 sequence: CASSRSRSRGAEQYF. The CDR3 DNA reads TGTGCCAGCAGCCGCTCTAGGTCCCGGGGTGCCGAGCAGTACTTC.

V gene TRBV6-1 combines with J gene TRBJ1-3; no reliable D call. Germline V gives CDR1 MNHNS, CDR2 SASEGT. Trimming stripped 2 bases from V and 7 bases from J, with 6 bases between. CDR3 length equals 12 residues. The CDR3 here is CASSESGNTIYF. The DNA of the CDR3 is TGTGCCAGCAGTGAATCCGGCAACACCATATATTTT.

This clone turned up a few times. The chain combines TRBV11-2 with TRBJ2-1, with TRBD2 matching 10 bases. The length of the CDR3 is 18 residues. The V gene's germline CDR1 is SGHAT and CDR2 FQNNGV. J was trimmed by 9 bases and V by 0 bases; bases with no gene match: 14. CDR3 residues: CASSLEAELGTSVPEQFF. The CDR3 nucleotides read TGTGCCAGCAGCTTAGAAGCGGAGTTGGGGACTAGCGTCCCTGAGCAGTTCTTC.

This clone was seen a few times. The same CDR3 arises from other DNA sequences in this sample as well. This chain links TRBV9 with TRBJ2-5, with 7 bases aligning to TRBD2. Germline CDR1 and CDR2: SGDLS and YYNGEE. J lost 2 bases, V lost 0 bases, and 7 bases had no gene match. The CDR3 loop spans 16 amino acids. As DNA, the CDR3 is TGTGCCAGCAGCGTAGGGAATGGGGGAGGGCAAGAGACCCAGTACTTC. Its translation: CASSVGNGGGQETQYF. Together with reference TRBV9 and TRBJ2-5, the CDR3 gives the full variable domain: DSGVTQTPKHLITATGQRVTLRCSPRSGDLSVYWYQQSLDQGLQFLIQYYNGEERAKGNILERFSAQQFPDLHSELNLSSLELGDSALYFCASSVGNGGGQETQYFGPGTRLLVL.

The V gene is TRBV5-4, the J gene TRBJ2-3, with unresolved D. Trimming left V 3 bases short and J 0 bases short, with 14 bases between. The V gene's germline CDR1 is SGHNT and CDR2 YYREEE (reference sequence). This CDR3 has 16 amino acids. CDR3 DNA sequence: TGTGCCAGCAGCTCCCCAGGCCTAACGAGCACAGATACGCAGTATTTT. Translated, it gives CASSSPGLTSTDTQYF.

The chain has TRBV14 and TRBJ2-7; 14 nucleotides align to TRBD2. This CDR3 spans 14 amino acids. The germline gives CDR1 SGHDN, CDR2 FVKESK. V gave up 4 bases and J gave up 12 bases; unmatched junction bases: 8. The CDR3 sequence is CASSLTGTSGRPYF. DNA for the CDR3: TGTGCCAGCAGCCTCACCGGGACTAGCGGGAGACCGTACTTC.

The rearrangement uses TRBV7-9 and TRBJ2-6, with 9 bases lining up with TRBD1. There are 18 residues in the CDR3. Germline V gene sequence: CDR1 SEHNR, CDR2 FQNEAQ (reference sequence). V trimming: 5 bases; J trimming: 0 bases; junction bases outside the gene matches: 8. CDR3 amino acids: CASSPWTGVASGANVLTF. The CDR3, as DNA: TGTGCCAGCAGCCCTTGGACAGGGGTGGCCTCTGGGGCCAACGTCCTGACTTTC.

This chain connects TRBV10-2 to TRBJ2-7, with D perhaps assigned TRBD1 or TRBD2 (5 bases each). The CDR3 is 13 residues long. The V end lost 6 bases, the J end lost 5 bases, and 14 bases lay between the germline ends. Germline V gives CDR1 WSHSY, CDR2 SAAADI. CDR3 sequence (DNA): TGCGCCAGCAGCCTTGGGGGAACCAACGAGCAGTACTTC. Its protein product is CASSLGGTNEQYF.

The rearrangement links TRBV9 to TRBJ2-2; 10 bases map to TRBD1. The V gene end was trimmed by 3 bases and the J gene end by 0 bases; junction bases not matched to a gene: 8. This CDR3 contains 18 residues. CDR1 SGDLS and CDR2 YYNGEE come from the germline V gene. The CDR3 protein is CASSGPGQGRPNTGELFF. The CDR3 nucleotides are TGTGCCAGCAGCGGACCGGGACAGGGGCGCCCGAACACCGGGGAGCTGTTTTTT.

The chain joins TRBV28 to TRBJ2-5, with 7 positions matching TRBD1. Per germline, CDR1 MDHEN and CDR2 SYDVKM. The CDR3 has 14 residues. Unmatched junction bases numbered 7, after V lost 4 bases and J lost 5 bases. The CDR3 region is CASSYHSDRETQYF. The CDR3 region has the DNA TGTGCCAGCAGTTACCACTCGGACAGGGAGACCCAGTACTTC.

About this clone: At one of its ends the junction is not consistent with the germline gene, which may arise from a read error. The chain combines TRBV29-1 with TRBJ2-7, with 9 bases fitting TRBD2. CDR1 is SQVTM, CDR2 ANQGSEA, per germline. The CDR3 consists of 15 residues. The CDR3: CSVEAGGPNSYEQYF. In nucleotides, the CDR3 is TGCAGCGTCGAAGCGGGGGGCCCTAACTCCTACGAGCAGTACTTC.